This entry is about one TCR beta chain. No antigen is known for it. The record originates from a study of breast tumors, draining lymph nodes, adjacent tissues. Study-level points and caveats: Data only fit, rather than demonstrated, lymph node origin of most tumor T cells. Luminal-like breast cancer showed significantly higher tumor–nontumor repertoire similarity than basal-like. Tumor TCR diversity was below lymph nodes but above nontumor tissue.

Axillary draining lymph nodes of breast cancer patients supplied the node samples. A single record per CDR3 protein comes from TCRdb applying MiXCR to the multiplex PCR reads. The sample lists over 150,000 distinct CDR3 sequences; roughly 30% were seen once. The CDR3 loop spans 15 amino acids. J gave up 1 base and V 8 bases, and 9 bases lay outside the gene matches. Germline loops: CDR1 ENHRY, CDR2 SYGVKD. J is TRBJ2-3 and V is TRBV10-3; the match to TRBD1 covers 7 bases. This receptor was identified in a female donor with breast cancer. Some clones in this sample may be carry-over from other donors' samples. Specimen: axillary lymph node tissue. The CDR3 is CAIRGDRAGTDTQYF. The DNA for the CDR3 is TGTGCCATCCGTGGAGACAGGGCTGGCACAGATACGCAGTATTTT.